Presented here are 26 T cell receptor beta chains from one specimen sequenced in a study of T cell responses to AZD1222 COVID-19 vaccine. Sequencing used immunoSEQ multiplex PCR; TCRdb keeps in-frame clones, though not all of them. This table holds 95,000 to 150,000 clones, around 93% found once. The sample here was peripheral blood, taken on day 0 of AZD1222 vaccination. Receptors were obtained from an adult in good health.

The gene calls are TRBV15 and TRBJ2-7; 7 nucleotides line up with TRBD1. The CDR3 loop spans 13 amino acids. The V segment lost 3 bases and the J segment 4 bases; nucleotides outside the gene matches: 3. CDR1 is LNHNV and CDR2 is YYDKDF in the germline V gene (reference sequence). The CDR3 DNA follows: TGTGCCACCAGCAGCAGGGGGTATTACGAGCAGTACTTC. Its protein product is CATSSRGYYEQYF.

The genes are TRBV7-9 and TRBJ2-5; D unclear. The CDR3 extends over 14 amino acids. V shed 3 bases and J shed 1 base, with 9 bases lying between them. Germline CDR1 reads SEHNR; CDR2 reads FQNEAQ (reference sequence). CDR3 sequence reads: CASSLMGSQETQYF. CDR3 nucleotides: TGTGCCAGCAGCTTGATGGGGTCCCAAGAGACCCAGTACTTC.

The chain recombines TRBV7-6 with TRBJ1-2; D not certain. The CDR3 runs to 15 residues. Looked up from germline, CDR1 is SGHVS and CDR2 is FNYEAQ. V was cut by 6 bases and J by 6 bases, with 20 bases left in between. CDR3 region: CASSSGPGGMDGYTF. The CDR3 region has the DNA TGTGCCAGCAGTTCGGGCCCGGGAGGGATGGATGGCTACACCTTC.

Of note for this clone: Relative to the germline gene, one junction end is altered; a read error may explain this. CDR3: CASSLYTPTMLIF. The CDR3, as DNA: TGTGCCAGCAGCTTATACACCCCGACTATGTTGATCTTC. The chain carries TRBV7-2 and TRBJ2-7; tentatively, D is TRBD2 (5 bases). From germline, CDR1 is SGHTA and CDR2 FQGNSA. The CDR3 has 13 residues.

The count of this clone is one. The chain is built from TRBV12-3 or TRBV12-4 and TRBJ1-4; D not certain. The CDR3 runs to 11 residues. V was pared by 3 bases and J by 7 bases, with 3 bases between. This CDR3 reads CASSFSEKLFF. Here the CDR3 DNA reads TGTGCCAGCAGTTTTAGTGAAAAACTGTTTTTT.

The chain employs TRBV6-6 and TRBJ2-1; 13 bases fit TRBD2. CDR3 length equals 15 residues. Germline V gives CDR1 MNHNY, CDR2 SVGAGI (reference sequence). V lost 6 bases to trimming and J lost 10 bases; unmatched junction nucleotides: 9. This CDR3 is CASSPGTSGEREQFF. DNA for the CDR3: TGTGCCAGCAGCCCCGGGACTAGCGGGGAGCGGGAGCAGTTCTTC.

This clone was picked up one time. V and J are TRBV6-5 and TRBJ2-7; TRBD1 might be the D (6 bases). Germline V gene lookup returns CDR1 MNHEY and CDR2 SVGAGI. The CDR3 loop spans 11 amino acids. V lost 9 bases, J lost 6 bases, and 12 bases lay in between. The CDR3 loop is CASSGAGEQYF. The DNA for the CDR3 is TGTGCCAGTTCAGGGGCTGGCGAGCAGTACTTC.

The CDR3 reads CASSNHPGGHNNSPLHF. For the CDR3, the DNA is TGTGCCAGCAGCAACCATCCCGGGGGGCATAATAATTCACCCCTCCACTTT. V gene TRBV21-1 combines with J gene TRBJ1-6. TRBV21-1 is a pseudogene locus. The CDR3 has 17 amino acids.

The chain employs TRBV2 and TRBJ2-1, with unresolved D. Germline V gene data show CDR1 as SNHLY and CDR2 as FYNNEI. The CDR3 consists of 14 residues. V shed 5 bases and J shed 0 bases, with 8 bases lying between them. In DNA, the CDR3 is TGTGCCAGCAGTCTTACCCGCTCCTACAATGAGCAGTTCTTC. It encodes CASSLTRSYNEQFF.

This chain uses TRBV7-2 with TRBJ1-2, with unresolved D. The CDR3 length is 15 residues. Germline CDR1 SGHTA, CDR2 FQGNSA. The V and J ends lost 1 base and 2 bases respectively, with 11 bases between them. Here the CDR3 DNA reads TGTGCCAGCAGCTTAGGGGTTGGCAGCAACTATGGCTACACCTTC. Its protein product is CASSLGVGSNYGYTF.

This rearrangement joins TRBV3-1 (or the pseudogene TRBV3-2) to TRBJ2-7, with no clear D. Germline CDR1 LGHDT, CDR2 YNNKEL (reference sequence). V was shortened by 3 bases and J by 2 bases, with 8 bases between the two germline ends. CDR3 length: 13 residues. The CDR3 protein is CASSHVGTYEQYF. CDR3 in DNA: TGTGCCAGCAGCCACGTAGGGACCTACGAGCAGTACTTC.

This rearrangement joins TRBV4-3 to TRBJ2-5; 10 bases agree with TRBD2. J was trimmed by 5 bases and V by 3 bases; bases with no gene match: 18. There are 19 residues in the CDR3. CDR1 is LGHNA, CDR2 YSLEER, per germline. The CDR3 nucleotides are TGCGCCAGCAGCCACTTCTTGGGCGGAAGCGGGGGGGCCGGGGAGACCCAGTACTTC. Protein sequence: CASSHFLGGSGGAGETQYF.

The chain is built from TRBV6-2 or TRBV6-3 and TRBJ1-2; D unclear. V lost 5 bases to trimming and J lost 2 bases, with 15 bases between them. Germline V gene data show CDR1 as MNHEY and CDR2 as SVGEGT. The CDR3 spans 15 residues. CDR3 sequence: CASSQIQPPNYGYTF. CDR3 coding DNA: TGTGCCAGCAGTCAAATACAGCCTCCGAACTATGGCTACACCTTC.

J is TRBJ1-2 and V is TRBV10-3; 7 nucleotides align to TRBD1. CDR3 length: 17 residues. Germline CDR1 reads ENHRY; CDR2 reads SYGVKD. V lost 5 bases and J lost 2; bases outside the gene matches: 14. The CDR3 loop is CAISFRDSFERNYGYTF. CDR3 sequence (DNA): TGTGCCATCAGTTTCCGGGACAGCTTTGAAAGAAACTATGGCTACACCTTC.

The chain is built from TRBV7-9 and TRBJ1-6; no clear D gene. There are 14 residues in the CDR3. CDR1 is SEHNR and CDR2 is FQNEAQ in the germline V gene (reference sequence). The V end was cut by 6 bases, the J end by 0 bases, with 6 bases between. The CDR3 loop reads CASSYSSYNSPLHF. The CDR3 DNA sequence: TGTGCCAGCAGTTACAGCTCCTATAATTCACCCCTCCACTTT.

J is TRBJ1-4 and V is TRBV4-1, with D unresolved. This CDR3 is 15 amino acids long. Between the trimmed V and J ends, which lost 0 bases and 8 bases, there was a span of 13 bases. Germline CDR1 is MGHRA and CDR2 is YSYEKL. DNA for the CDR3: TGCGCCAGCAGCCAAGATGATCCCACACTAGAAAAACTGTTTTTT. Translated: CASSQDDPTLEKLFF.

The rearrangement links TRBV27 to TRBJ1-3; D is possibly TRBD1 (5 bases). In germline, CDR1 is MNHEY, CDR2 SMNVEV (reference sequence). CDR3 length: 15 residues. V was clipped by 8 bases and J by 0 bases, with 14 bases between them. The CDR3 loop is CASASSGYSGNTIYF. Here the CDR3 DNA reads TGTGCCAGCGCGTCCTCAGGGTACTCTGGAAACACCATATATTTT.

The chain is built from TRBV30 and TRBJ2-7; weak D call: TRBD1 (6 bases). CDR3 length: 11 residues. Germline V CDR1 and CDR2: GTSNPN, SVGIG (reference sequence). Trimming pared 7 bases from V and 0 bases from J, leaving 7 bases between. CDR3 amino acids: CASGHSYEQYF. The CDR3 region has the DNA TGTGCCTCGGGACACTCCTACGAGCAGTACTTC. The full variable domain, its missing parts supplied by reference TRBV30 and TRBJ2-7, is SQTIHQWPATLVQPVGSPLSLECTVEGTSNPNLYWYRQAAGRGLQLLFYSVGIGQISSEVPQNLSASRPQDRQFILSSKKLLLSDSGFYLCASGHSYEQYFGPGTRLTVT.

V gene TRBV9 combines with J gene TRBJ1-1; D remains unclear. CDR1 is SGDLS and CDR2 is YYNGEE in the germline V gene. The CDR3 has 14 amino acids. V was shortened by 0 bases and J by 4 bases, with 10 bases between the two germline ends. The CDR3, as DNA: TGTGCCAGCAGCGTAGGAGTGGCTGGCACTGAAGCTTTCTTT. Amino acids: CASSVGVAGTEAFF.

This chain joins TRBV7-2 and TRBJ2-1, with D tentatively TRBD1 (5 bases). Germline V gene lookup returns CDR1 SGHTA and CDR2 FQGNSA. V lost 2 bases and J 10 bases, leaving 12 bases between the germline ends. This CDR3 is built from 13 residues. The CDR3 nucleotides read TGTGCCAGCAGCTTATGGGGCCGACGGGAGCAGTTCTTC. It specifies CASSLWGRREQFF.

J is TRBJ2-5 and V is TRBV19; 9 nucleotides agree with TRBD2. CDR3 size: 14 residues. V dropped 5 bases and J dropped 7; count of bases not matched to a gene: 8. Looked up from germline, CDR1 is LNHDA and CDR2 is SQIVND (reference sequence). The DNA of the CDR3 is TGTGCCAGTAGTGGGCGGGGGGGCCTCGGGACCCAGTACTTC. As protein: CASSGRGGLGTQYF.

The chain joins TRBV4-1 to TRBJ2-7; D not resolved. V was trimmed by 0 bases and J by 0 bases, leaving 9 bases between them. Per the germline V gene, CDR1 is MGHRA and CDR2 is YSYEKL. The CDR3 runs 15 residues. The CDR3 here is CASSQEWSSSYEQYF. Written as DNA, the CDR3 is TGCGCCAGCAGCCAAGAGTGGAGCAGCTCCTACGAGCAGTACTTC.

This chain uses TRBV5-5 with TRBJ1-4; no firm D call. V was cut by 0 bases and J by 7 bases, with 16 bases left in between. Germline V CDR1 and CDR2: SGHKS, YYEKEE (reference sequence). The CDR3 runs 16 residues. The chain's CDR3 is CASSLGTAARGEKLFF. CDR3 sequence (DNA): TGTGCCAGCAGCTTGGGGACCGCGGCGCGGGGTGAAAAACTGTTTTTT.

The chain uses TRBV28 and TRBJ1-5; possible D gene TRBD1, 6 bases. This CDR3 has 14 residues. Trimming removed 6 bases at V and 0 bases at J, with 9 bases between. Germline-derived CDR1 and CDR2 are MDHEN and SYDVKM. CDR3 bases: TGTGCCAGCAGCAAGACAGGTAGCAATCAGCCCCAGCATTTT. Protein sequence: CASSKTGSNQPQHF.

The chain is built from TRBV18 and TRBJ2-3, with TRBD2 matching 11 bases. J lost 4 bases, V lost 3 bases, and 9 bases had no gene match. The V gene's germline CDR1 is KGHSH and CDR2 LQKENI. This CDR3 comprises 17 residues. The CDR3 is CASSPSTSGSRADTQYF. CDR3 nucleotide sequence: TGTGCCAGCTCACCCAGCACTAGCGGGAGCAGGGCAGATACGCAGTATTTT.

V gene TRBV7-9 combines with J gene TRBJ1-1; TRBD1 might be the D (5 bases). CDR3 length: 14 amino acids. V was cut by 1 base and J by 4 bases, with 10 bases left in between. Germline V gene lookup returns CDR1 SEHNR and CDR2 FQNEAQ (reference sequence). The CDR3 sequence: CASSLVQGTTEAFF. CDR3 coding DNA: TGTGCCAGCAGCTTAGTGCAGGGTACCACTGAAGCTTTCTTT.